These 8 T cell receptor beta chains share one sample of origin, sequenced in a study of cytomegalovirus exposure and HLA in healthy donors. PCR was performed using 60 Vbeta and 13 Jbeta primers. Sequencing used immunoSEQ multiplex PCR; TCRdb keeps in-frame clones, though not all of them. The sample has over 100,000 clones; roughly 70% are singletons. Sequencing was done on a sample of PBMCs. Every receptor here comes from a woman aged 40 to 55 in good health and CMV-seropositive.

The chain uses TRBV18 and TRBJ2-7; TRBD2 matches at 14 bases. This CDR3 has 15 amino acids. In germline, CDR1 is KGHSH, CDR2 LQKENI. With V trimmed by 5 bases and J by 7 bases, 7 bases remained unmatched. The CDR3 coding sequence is TGTGCCAGCTCATCAGGACTAGCGGGAGGAGGAGAGCAGTACTTC. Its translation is CASSSGLAGGGEQYF.

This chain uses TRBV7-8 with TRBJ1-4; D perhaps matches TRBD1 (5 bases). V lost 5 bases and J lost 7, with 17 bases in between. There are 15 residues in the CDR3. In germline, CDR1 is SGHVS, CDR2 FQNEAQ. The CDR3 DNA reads TGTGCCAGCAGCGACAAGCAGGGAAGGGGTGAAAAACTGTTTTTT. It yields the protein CASSDKQGRGEKLFF.

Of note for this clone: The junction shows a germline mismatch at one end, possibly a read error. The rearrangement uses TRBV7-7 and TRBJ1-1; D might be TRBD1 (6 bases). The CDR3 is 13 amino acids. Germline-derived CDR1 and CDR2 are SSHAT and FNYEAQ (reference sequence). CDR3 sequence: CASSLRGGTEAFF. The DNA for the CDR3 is TGTGCTAGCAGCTTAAGGGGGGGCACTGAAGCTTTCTTT.

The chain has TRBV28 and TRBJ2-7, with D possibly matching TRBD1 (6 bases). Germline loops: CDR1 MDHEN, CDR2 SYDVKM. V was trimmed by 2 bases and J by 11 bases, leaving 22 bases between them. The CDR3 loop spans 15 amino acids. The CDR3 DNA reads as TGTGCCAGCAGTTTAAATCCGCGGACAGCAGATGGGGAGTACTTC. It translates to CASSLNPRTADGEYF.

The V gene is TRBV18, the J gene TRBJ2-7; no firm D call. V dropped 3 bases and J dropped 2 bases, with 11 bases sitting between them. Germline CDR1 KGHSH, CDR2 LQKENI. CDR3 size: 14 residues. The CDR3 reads CASSPSAVPYEQYF. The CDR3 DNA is TGTGCCAGCTCACCGTCCGCAGTCCCCTACGAGCAGTACTTC.

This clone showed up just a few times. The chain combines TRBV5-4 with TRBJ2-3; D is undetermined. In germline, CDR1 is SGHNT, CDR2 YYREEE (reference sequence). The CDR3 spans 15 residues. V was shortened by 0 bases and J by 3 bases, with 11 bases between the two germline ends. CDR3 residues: CASSLAAFGTDTQYF. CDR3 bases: TGTGCCAGCAGCTTGGCAGCATTCGGGACAGATACGCAGTATTTT. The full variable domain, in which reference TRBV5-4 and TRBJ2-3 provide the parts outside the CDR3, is ETGVTQSPTHLIKTRGQQVTLRCSSQSGHNTVSWYQQALGQGPQFIFQYYREEENGRGNFPPRFSGLQFPNYSSELNVNALELDDSALYLCASSLAAFGTDTQYFGPGTRLTVL.

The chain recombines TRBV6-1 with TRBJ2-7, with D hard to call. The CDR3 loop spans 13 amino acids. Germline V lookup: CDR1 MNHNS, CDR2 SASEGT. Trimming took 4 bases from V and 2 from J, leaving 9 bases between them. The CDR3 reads CASSASGAYEQYF. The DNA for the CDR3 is TGTGCCAGCAGTGCGTCCGGAGCCTACGAGCAGTACTTC.

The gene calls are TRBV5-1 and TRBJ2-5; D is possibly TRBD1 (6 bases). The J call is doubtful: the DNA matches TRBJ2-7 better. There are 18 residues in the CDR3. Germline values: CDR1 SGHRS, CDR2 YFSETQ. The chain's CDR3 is CASSLFGGRAGSSYEQYF. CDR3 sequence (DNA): TGCGCCAGCAGCTTATTTGGGGGCAGGGCAGGCAGCTCCTACGAGCAGTACTTC.